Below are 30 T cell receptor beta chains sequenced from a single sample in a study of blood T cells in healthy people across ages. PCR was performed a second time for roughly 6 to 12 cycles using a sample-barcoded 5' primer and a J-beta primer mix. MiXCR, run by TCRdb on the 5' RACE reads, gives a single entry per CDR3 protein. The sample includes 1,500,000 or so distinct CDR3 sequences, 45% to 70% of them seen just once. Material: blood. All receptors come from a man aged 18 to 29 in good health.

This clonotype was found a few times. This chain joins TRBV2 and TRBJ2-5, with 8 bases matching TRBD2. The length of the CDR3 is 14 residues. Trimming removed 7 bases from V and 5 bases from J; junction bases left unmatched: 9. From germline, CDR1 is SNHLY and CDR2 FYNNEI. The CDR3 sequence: CASTRQAGDETQYF. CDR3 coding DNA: TGTGCCAGCACACGGCAAGCGGGAGATGAGACCCAGTACTTC.

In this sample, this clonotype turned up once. CDR3 amino acids: CSASPSGSAWGEQYF. The CDR3 DNA reads TGCAGTGCTAGTCCTAGCGGGAGTGCCTGGGGGGAGCAGTACTTC. The chain uses TRBV20-1 and TRBJ2-7; 10 nucleotides line up with TRBD2. Germline values: CDR1 DFQATT, CDR2 SNEGSKA (reference sequence). The J segment lost 7 bases and the V segment lost 3 bases, leaving 12 bases of the junction unmatched. The CDR3 extends over 15 amino acids.

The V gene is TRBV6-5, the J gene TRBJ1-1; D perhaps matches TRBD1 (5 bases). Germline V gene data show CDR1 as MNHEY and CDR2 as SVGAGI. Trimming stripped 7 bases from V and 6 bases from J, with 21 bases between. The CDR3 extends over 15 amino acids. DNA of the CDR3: TGTGCCAGCACCCCCGCCCGTCGGGGGAGCGCTGAAGCTTTCTTT. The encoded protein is CASTPARRGSAEAFF.

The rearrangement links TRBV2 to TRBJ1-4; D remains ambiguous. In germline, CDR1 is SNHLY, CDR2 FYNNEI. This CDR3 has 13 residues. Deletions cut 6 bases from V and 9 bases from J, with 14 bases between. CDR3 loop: CASSVYQRQKLFF. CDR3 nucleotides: TGTGCCAGCAGCGTATATCAGCGACAAAAACTGTTTTTT.

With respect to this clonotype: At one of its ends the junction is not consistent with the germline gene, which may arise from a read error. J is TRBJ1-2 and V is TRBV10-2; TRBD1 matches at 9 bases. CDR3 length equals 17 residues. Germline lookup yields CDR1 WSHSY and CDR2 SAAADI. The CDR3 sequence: CASSPTGTGIANCGYTF. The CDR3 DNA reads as TGCGCCAGCAGCCCTACGGGGACAGGGATAGCTAACTGTGGCTACACCTTC.

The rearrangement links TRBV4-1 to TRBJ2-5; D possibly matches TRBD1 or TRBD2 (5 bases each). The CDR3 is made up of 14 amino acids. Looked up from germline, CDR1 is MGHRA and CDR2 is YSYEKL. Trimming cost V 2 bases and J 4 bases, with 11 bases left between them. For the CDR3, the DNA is TGCGCCAGCAGCCAACTTCCGGGACGAGAGACCCAGTACTTC. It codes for CASSQLPGRETQYF.

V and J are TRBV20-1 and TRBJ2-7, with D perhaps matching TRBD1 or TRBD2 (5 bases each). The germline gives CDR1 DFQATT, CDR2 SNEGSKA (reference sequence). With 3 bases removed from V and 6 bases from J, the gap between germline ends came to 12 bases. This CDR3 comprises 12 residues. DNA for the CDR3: TGCAGTGCTAGCGAGGACGGGGCCGAGCAGTACTTC. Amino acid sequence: CSASEDGAEQYF.

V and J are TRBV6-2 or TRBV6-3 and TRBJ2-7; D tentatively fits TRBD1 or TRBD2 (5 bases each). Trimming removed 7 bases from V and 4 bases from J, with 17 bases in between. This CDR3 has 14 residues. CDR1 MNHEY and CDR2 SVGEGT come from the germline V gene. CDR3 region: CASTSGPPIYEQYF. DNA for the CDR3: TGTGCCAGCACCTCGGGACCCCCAATTTACGAGCAGTACTTC.

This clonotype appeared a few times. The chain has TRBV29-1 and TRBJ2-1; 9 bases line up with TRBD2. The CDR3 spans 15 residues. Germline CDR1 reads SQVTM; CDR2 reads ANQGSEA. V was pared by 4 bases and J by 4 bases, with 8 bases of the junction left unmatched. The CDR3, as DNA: TGCAGCGTTGGGGGCCAACTAGCGGGTTACAATGAGCAGTTCTTC. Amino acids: CSVGGQLAGYNEQFF.

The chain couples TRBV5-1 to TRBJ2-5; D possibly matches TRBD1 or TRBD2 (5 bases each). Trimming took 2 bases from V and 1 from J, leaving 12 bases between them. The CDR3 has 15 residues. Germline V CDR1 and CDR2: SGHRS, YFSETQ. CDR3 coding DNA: TGCGCCAGCAGCTTTCGGGGCGGGCCCCAAGAGACCCAGTACTTC. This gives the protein CASSFRGGPQETQYF. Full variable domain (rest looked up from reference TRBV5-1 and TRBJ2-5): KAGVTQTPRYLIKTRGQQVTLSCSPISGHRSVSWYQQTPGQGLQFLFEYFSETQRNKGNFPGRFSGRQFSNSRSEMNVSTLELGDSALYLCASSFRGGPQETQYFGPGTRLLVL.

The CDR3 DNA sequence: TGTGCCAGCAGTGTTACTAGCGGGATGGATACGCAGTATTTT. Its translation is CASSVTSGMDTQYF. The chain is built from TRBV27 and TRBJ2-3, with TRBD2 matching 10 bases. The V and J ends lost 5 bases and 6 bases, in that order; junction bases with no gene match: 5. CDR1 and CDR2 from the germline V gene are MNHEY and SMNVEV (reference sequence). The CDR3 has 14 residues.

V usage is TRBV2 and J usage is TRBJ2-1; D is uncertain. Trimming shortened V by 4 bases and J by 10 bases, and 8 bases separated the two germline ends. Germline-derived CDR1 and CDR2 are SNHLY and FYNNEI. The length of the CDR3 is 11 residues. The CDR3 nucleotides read TGTGCCAGCAGTGTTCCGAAGGAGCAGTTCTTC. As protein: CASSVPKEQFF.

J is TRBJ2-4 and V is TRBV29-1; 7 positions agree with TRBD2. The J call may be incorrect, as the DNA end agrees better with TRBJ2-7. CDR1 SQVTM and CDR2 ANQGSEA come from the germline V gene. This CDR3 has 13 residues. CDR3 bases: TGCAGCGTTGTTCAGCGGGACGCCTACGAGCAGTACTTC. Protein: CSVVQRDAYEQYF.

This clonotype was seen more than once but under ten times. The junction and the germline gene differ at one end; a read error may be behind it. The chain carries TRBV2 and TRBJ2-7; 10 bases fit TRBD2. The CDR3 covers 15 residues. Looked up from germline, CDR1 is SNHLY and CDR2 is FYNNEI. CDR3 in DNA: TGTGCCAGCAGCACCCTAGCGGGAGAAAGCTACGAGCAGTATTTC. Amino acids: CASSTLAGESYEQYF.

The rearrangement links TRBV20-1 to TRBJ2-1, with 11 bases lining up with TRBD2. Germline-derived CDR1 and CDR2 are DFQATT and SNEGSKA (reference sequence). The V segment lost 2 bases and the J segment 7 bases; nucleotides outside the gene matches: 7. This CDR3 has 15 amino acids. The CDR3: CSARTGTSGPNEQFF. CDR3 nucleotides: TGCAGTGCTAGAACCGGGACTAGCGGACCAAATGAGCAGTTCTTC.

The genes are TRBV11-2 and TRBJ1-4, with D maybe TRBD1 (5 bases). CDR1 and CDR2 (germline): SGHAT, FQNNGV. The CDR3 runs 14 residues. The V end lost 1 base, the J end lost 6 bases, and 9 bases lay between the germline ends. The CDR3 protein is CASSLGGVDEKLFF. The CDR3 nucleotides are TGTGCCAGCAGCTTAGGGGGGGTTGATGAAAAACTGTTTTTT.

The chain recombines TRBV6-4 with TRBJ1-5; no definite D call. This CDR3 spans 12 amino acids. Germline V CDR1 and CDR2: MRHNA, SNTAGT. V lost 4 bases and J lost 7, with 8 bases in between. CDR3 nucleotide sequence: TGTGCCAGCAGTGTGGTGGGACAGCCCCAGCATTTT. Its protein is CASSVVGQPQHF.

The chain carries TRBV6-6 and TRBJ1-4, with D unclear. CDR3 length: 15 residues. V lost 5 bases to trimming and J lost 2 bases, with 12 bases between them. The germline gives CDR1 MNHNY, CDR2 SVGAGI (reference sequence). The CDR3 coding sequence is TGTGCCAGCAGTCCGGGCCGGCAGACTAATGAAAAACTGTTTTTT. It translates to CASSPGRQTNEKLFF.

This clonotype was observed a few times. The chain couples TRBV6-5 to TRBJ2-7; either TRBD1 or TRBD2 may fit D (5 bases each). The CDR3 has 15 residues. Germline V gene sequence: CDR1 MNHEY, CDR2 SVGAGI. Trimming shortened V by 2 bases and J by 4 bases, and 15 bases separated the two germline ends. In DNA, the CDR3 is TGTGCCAGCAGTTACGGAAGGACACTAGGATACGAGCAGTACTTC. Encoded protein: CASSYGRTLGYEQYF.

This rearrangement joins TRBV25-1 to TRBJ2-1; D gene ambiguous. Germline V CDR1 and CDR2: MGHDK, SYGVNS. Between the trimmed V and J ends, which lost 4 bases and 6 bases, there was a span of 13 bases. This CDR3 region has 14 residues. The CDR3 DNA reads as TGTGCCAGCAGTGCTGGAGCTACCGTCAATGAGCAGTTCTTC. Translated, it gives CASSAGATVNEQFF.

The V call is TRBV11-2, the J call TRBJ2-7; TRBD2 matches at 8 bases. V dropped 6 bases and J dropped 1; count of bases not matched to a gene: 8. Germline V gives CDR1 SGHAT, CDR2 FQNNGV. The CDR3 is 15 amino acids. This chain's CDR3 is CASRAPGTSSYEQYF. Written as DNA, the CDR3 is TGTGCCAGCAGAGCGCCCGGGACTAGTTCCTACGAGCAGTACTTC.

This CDR3 reads CASSSFRDSSYEQYF. The DNA of the CDR3 is TGTGCCAGCAGCTCATTCCGGGACAGCTCCTACGAGCAGTACTTC. V and J are TRBV13 and TRBJ2-7; 7 bases are shared with TRBD1. CDR3 length equals 15 residues. Germline V gene lookup returns CDR1 PRHDT and CDR2 FYEKMQ (reference sequence). V gave up 4 bases and J gave up 0 bases; unmatched junction bases: 6.

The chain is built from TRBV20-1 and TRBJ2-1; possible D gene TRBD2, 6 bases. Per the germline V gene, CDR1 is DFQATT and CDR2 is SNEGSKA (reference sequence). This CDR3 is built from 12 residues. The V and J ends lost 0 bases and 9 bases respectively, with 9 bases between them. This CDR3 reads CSARERDFEQFF. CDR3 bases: TGCAGTGCTAGAGAGCGGGACTTTGAGCAGTTCTTC.

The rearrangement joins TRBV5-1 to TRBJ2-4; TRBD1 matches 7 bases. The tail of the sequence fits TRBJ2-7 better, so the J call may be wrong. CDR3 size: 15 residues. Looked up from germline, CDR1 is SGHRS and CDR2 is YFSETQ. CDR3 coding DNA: TGCGCCAGCAGCCCTCGCCTCGACAGGGTCGGCGAGCAGTACTTC. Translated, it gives CASSPRLDRVGEQYF.

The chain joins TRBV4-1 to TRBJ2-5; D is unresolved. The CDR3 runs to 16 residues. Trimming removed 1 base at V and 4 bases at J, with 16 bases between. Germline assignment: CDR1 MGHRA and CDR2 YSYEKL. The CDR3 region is CASSQGWGRVGETQYF. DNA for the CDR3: TGCGCCAGCAGCCAAGGGTGGGGAAGGGTAGGAGAGACCCAGTACTTC.

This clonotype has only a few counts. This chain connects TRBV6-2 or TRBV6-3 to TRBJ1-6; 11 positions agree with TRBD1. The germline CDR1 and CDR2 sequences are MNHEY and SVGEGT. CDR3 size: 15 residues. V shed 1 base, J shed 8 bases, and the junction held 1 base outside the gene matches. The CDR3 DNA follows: TGTGCCAGCAGTTACTTGGGACAGGGGGATTCACCCCTCCACTTT. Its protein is CASSYLGQGDSPLHF.

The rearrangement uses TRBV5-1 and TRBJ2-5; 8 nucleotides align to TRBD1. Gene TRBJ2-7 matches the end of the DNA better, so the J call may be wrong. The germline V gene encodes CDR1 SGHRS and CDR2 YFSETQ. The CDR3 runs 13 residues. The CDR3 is CASSSGQGHEQYF. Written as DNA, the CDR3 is TGCGCCAGCAGCTCCGGACAGGGCCACGAGCAGTACTTC.

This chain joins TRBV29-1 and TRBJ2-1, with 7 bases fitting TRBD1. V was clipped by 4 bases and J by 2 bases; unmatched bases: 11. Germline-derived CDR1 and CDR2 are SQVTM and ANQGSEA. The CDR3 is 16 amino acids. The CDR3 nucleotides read TGCAGCGTTGTGGGGACAGTGGGAGAGCCCTACAATGAGCAGTTCTTC. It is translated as CSVVGTVGEPYNEQFF.

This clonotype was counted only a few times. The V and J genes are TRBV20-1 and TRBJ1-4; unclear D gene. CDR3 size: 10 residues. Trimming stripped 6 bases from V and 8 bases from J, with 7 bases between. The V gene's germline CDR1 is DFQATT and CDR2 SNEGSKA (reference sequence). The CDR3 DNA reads TGCAGTGCAGAAAGCGAAAAACTGTTTTTT. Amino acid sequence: CSAESEKLFF.

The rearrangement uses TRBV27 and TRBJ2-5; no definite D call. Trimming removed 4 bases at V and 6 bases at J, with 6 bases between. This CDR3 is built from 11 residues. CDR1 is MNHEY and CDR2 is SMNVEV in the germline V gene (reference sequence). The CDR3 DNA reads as TGTGCCAGCAGTTATGCGCAGACCCAGTACTTC. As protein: CASSYAQTQYF.